A selection of T cell receptor beta chains follows, all from one sample in a study of T cells in Graves' hyperthyroidism and ophthalmopathy. One entry per CDR3 protein results from TCRdb running MiXCR on the multiplex PCR reads. The profile shows approximately 570,000 distinct CDR3 sequences, around 20% of them singletons. Sequences were obtained from blood. The receptors shown here come from a man in his forties or fifties with Graves' ophthalmopathy. Each CDR3 is given with its conserved first and last residue. D genes are given only for firm matches. Size values are once, few and many counts, or a class for expanded clones, and some rows have none.

v_gene	abundance	d_gene	j_gene	CDR3aa	CDR3nt
TRBV3-1	few	TRBD1	TRBJ2-5	CASSQRTGSETQYF	TGTGCCAGCAGCCAACGGACAGGGTCCGAGACCCAGTACTTC
TRBV28	NA	NA	TRBJ2-1	CASTSGDRAYNEQFF	TGTGCCAGCACCAGCGGGGACAGAGCCTACAATGAGCAGTTCTTC
TRBV11-3	many	NA	TRBJ2-3	CASSLAGAFTDTQYF	TGTGCCAGCAGCTTAGCTGGTGCCTTCACAGATACGCAGTATTTT
TRBV6-1	few	TRBD1	TRBJ1-2	CASTGTGGPNYGYTF	TGTGCCAGCACTGGAACAGGGGGTCCTAACTATGGCTACACCTTC
TRBV20-1	many	NA	TRBJ2-7	CSARDRRNYYEQYF	TGCAGTGCTAGAGACCGCAGGAACTACTACGAGCAGTACTTC
TRBV27	few	TRBD1	TRBJ2-1	CASSLNRGENNEQFF	TGTGCCAGCAGTTTAAACAGGGGGGAAAACAATGAGCAGTTCTTC
TRBV12-3/TRBV12-4	NA	NA	TRBJ1-2	CASRSTGLANYGYTF	TGTGCCAGCAGATCCACAGGGTTAGCTAACTATGGCTACACCTTC
TRBV7-2	NA	TRBD1	TRBJ2-1	CASSRPGQGKQGTYNEQFF	TGTGCCAGCAGCCGCCCCGGACAGGGAAAACAGGGGACCTACAATGAGCAGTTCTTC
TRBV10-3	few	NA	TRBJ2-1	CAIRPGHHNEQFF	TGTGCCATCAGACCGGGACATCACAATGAGCAGTTCTTC
TRBV6-1	many	NA	TRBJ1-5	CASSEIMGYQPQHF	TGTGCCAGCAGTGAAATTATGGGGTATCAGCCCCAGCATTTT
TRBV28	many	TRBD1	TRBJ2-1	CASSPNRGTTYNEQFF	TGTGCCAGCAGTCCAAACAGGGGAACCACCTACAATGAGCAGTTCTTC
TRBV20-1	NA	NA	TRBJ2-5	CSARNQETQYF	TGCAGTGCTCGTAACCAAGAGACCCAGTACTTC
TRBV12-3/TRBV12-4	NA	TRBD2	TRBJ2-5	CASRGTSGSGWQETQYF	TGTGCCAGCAGGGGGACTAGCGGGAGTGGGTGGCAAGAGACCCAGTACTTC
TRBV6-1	many	TRBD2	TRBJ2-7	CASEGLAGSEQYF	TGTGCCAGCGAGGGACTAGCGGGCTCCGAGCAGTACTTC
TRBV7-4	few	TRBD2	TRBJ2-3	CASSLSSGADTQYF	TGTGCCAGCAGCTTATCTAGCGGGGCAGATACGCAGTATTTT
TRBV30	few	NA	TRBJ2-7	CAWSGATYEQYF	TGTGCCTGGAGCGGAGCCACCTACGAGCAGTACTTC
TRBV2	NA	TRBD2	TRBJ2-5	CASSEWTSGGQETQYF	TGTGCCAGCAGTGAATGGACTAGCGGGGGTCAAGAGACCCAGTACTTC
TRBV7-3	many	NA	TRBJ1-1	CASSARGTEAFF	TGTGCCAGCAGCGCCCGAGGCACTGAAGCTTTCTTT
TRBV4-1	once	TRBD2	TRBJ2-6	CASSQGGGGDSGANVLTF	TGCGCCAGCAGCCAAGGCGGCGGGGGGGACTCTGGGGCCAACGTCCTGACTTTC
TRBV2	NA	NA	TRBJ1-1	CASRQQMNTEAFF	TGTGCCAGCAGGCAACAGATGAACACTGAAGCTTTCTTT
TRBV30	NA	NA	TRBJ1-6	CAWRPDSYNSPLHF	TGTGCCTGGAGGCCTGACAGTTATAATTCACCCCTCCACTTT
TRBV7-2	many	NA	TRBJ2-3	CASSFVTSDTQYF	TGTGCCAGCAGCTTCGTAACCTCAGATACGCAGTATTTT
TRBV7-9	NA	NA	TRBJ2-7	CASSPDLGREQYF	TGTGCCAGCAGCCCTGACCTGGGGAGGGAGCAGTACTTC
TRBV12-3/TRBV12-4	many	TRBD2	TRBJ2-1	CASSPAGGGTYNEQFF	TGTGCCAGCAGTCCCGCTGGCGGGGGGACCTACAATGAGCAGTTCTTC
TRBV10-3	NA	NA	TRBJ2-7	CAIMGSYGEQYF	TGTGCCATCATGGGCAGTTATGGGGAGCAGTACTTC
TRBV18	many	TRBD1	TRBJ1-1	CASKPFRDRGEAFF	TGTGCCAGCAAACCATTCCGGGACAGGGGAGAGGCTTTCTTT
TRBV20-1	many	NA	TRBJ2-5	CSAMDSQETQYF	TGCAGTGCTATGGACAGCCAAGAGACCCAGTACTTC
TRBV18	few	NA	TRBJ2-1	CASSPERWEAYNEQFF	TGTGCCAGCTCACCGGAGCGGTGGGAGGCGTACAATGAGCAGTTCTTC
TRBV24-1	NA	NA	TRBJ1-1	CATRGQNTEAFF	TGTGCCACCAGGGGACAGAACACTGAAGCTTTCTTT
TRBV2	NA	NA	TRBJ2-3	CASRNGGSTDTQYF	TGTGCCAGCAGAAACGGGGGAAGCACAGATACGCAGTATTTT
TRBV28	many	NA	TRBJ1-2	CASSPPDRSDGYTF	TGTGCCAGCAGCCCTCCCGACAGGTCCGATGGCTACACCTTC
TRBV5-1	NA	NA	TRBJ2-2	CASSLIRDKLNTGELFF	TGCGCCAGCAGCTTGATCCGGGACAAACTGAACACCGGGGAGCTGTTTTTT
TRBV6-1	many	TRBD2	TRBJ2-7	CASSFLTSGKNYEQYF	TGTGCCAGCAGTTTCCTCACTAGCGGAAAAAACTACGAGCAGTACTTC
TRBV15	NA	NA	TRBJ2-7	CATSRDSRAYEQYF	TGTGCCACCAGCAGAGACTCGAGGGCCTACGAGCAGTACTTC
TRBV9	NA	NA	TRBJ2-2	CASSARDQLNTGELFF	TGTGCCAGCAGCGCCCGGGACCAATTGAACACCGGGGAGCTGTTTTTT
TRBV5-1	NA	TRBD2	TRBJ2-5	CASSSGGSGRAQTQYF	TGCGCCAGCAGCTCCGGGGGTAGCGGGAGGGCCCAGACCCAGTACTTC
TRBV27	NA	NA	TRBJ2-7	CASSYSLASSEQYF	TGTGCCAGCAGTTACAGTTTGGCTAGCTCTGAGCAGTACTTC
TRBV20-1	NA	TRBD2	TRBJ2-7	CNPSPRLAGSYEQYF	TGCAACCCTAGTCCCCGACTAGCGGGATCATACGAGCAGTACTTC
TRBV7-2	few	TRBD2	TRBJ2-1	CASSPRGGRGYNEQFF	TGTGCCAGCAGCCCGCGGGGCGGGAGGGGATACAATGAGCAGTTCTTC
TRBV5-1	NA	NA	TRBJ1-1	CASSLGQEGTEAFF	TGCGCCAGCAGCTTGGGACAGGAGGGCACTGAAGCTTTCTTT
TRBV24-1	few	NA	TRBJ2-7	CALRAGLNEQYF	TGTGCCCTTCGTGCGGGTCTGAACGAGCAGTACTTC
TRBV4-2	NA	NA	TRBJ1-5	CASSQGWSEQRNQPQHF	TGTGCCAGCAGCCAAGGGTGGTCAGAGCAAAGGAATCAGCCCCAGCATTTT
TRBV20-1	NA	NA	TRBJ2-2	CSARGPGGWGRAGELFF	TGCAGTGCTAGAGGGCCCGGGGGGTGGGGGCGCGCCGGGGAGCTGTTTTTT
TRBV19	few	NA	TRBJ1-1	CASSITWDLNTEAFF	TGTGCCAGTAGTATTACGTGGGACCTGAACACTGAAGCTTTCTTT
TRBV3-1	many	TRBD2	TRBJ2-3	CASSQGGGRADTQYF	TGTGCCAGCAGCCAAGGTGGGGGGAGGGCAGATACGCAGTATTTT
TRBV14	NA	TRBD1	TRBJ1-1	CASSPWTGGNTEAFF	TGTGCCAGCAGCCCATGGACAGGAGGTAACACTGAAGCTTTCTTT
TRBV5-1	NA	TRBD1	TRBJ2-1	CASSNTPGDRGRNEQFF	TGCGCCAGCAGCAATACCCCTGGGGACAGGGGTAGGAATGAGCAGTTCTTC
TRBV27	many	NA	TRBJ2-3	CASSPRERTDTQYF	TGTGCCAGCAGTCCACGGGAACGCACAGATACGCAGTATTTT
TRBV20-1	few	NA	TRBJ1-4	CSARPSFSGEKLFF	TGCAGTGCTAGACCCTCTTTTTCGGGGGAGAAACTGTTTTTT
TRBV27	NA	NA	TRBJ2-1	CASSLYGGVANERFF	TGTGCCAGCAGTTTATATGGGGGAGTGGCGAATGAGCGGTTCTTC
TRBV9	few	NA	TRBJ1-6	CASSAETANSPLHF	TGTGCCAGCAGCGCCGAGACAGCAAATTCACCCCTCCACTTT
TRBV7-9	few	TRBD1	TRBJ2-3	CASSLSEDRVPDTQYF	TGTGCCAGCAGCCTCTCCGAAGACAGGGTACCAGATACGCAGTATTTT
TRBV4-1	few	NA	TRBJ2-5	CASSQETLEETQYF	TGCGCCAGCAGCCAAGAAACGCTAGAAGAGACCCAGTACTTC